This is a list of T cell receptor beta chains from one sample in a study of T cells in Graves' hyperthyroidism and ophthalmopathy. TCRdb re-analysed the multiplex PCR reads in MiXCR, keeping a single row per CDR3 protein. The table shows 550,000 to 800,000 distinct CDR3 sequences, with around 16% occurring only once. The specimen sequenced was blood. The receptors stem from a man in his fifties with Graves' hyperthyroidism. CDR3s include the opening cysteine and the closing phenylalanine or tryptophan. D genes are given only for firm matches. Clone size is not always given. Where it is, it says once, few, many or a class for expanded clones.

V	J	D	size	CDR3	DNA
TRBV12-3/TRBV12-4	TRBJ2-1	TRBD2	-	CASTPGGGRAFYNEQFF	TGTGCCAGCACCCCGGGGGGAGGGAGGGCCTTCTACAATGAGCAGTTCTTC
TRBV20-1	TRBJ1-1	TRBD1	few	CSARTSGQANTEAFF	TGCAGTGCTAGAACTTCCGGACAGGCGAACACTGAAGCTTTCTTT
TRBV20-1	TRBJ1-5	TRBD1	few	CSASRTGNQPQHF	TGCAGTGCTAGTCGGACAGGGAATCAGCCCCAGCATTTT
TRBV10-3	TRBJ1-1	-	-	CAISDRGTEAFF	TGTGCCATCAGTGACAGGGGCACTGAAGCTTTCTTT
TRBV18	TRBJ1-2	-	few	CASSPPNRALVDGYTF	TGTGCCAGCTCGCCTCCAAACAGGGCACTAGTCGATGGCTACACCTTC
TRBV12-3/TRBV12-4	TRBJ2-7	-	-	CASSLFQDEQYF	TGTGCCAGCAGTTTATTCCAGGACGAGCAGTACTTC
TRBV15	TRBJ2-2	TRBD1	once	CATSRDLGQGMGGELFF	TGTGCCACCAGCAGAGACCTAGGACAGGGGATGGGCGGGGAGCTGTTTTTT
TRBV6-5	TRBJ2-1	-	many	CASSYSGDGVNFEQFF	TGTGCCAGCAGTTACTCGGGGGACGGGGTAAACTTTGAGCAGTTCTTC
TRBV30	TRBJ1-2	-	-	CAWSASGSGGYTF	TGTGCCTGGAGTGCCTCAGGCTCTGGTGGCTACACCTTC
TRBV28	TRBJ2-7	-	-	CTSHVGNSYEQCF	TGTACCAGCCACGTCGGGAATTCTTACGAGCAGTGCTTC
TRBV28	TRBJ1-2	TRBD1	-	CASRSLPGPGTANYGYTF	TGTGCCAGCAGGTCCCTGCCGGGGCCCGGGACAGCGAACTATGGCTACACCTTC
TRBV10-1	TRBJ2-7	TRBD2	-	CASSETTSGTRATYEQYF	TGCGCCAGCAGTGAAACAACTAGCGGGACCCGGGCAACCTACGAGCAGTACTTC
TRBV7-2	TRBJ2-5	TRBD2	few	CASSLVASGSRETQYF	TGTGCCAGCAGCTTAGTCGCTAGCGGGAGTCGAGAGACCCAGTACTTC
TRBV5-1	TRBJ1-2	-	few	CASSLDLRTWGYTF	TGCGCCAGCAGCTTGGATCTTCGAACTTGGGGCTACACCTTC
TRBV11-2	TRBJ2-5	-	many	CASSLSNREETQYF	TGTGCCAGCAGCTTAAGTAACCGAGAAGAGACCCAGTACTTC
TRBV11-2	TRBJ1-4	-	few	CASSPSRVNEKLFF	TGTGCCAGCAGCCCCTCTCGGGTTAATGAAAAACTGTTTTTT
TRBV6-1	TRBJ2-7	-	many	CASSGDLNRYEQYF	TGTGCCAGTTCCGGTGACCTCAATCGCTACGAGCAGTACTTC
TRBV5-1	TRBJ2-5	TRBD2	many	CASSLAGGIQYF	TGCGCCAGCAGCTTGGCCGGGGGGATACAGTACTTC
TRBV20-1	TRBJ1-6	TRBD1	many	CSARPEDRAYSPLHF	TGCAGTGCTAGACCTGAGGACAGGGCTTATTCACCCCTCCACTTT
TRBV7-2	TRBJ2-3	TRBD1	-	CASSLVTQGAEDTQYF	TGTGCCAGCAGCTTAGTTACTCAGGGGGCGGAAGATACGCAGTATTTT
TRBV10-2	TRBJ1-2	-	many	CASNGGTRRTYGYTF	TGCGCCAGCAATGGCGGGACACGCAGAACCTATGGCTACACCTTC
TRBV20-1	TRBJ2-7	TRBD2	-	CSALITSGIYGTYEQYF	TGCAGTGCGCTTATTACTAGCGGGATCTATGGTACCTACGAGCAGTACTTC
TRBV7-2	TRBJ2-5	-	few	CASSLRQAETQYF	TGTGCCAGCAGCTTACGTCAGGCGGAGACCCAGTACTTC
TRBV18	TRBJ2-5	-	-	CASSPPTLETEYF	TGTGCCAGCTCACCACCTACTCTTGAGACCGAGTACTTC
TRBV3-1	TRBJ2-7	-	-	CASSQAGFSYEQYF	TGTGCCAGCAGCCAGGCGGGATTCTCCTACGAGCAGTACTTC
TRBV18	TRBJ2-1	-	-	CASSPPPGDYNEQFF	TGTGCCAGCTCACCACCGCCGGGTGACTACAATGAGCAGTTCTTC
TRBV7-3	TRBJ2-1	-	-	CASSPVGGEQFF	TGTGCCAGCAGCCCCGTGGGGGGTGAGCAGTTCTTC
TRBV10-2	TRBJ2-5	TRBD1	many	CASSSIRRTGGLETQYF	TGCGCCAGCAGTTCCATCCGGCGGACAGGGGGCCTGGAGACCCAGTACTTC
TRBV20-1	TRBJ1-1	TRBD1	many	CSARSPGQGMNTEAFF	TGCAGTGCTAGATCACCCGGACAGGGGATGAACACTGAAGCTTTCTTT